This record looks at one TCR beta chain sequence and its context. Patients at the Seattle site were enrolled during active infection and followed longitudinally. The protocol was immunoSEQ multiplex PCR, while the TCRdb copy is restricted to in-frame clones and leaves out a portion. The sample shows 200,000 to 250,000 clones, 80% to 85% of them seen only once. This specimen belongs to a study of blood T cell repertoires in COVID-19. The CDR3 covers 16 residues. V gave up 0 bases and J gave up 3 bases; unmatched junction bases: 7. The germline V gene has CDR1 SGHRS and CDR2 YFSETQ. The chain combines TRBV5-1 with TRBJ2-7; 9 nucleotides align to TRBD2. The clonotype was recovered from a woman older than 75 with COVID-19, enrolled during active disease. The sequencing sample was made of peripheral blood. Here the CDR3 reads CASSLEVSGSFYEQYF. The CDR3 region has the DNA TGCGCCAGCAGCTTGGAAGTTAGCGGGAGTTTCTACGAGCAGTACTTC.